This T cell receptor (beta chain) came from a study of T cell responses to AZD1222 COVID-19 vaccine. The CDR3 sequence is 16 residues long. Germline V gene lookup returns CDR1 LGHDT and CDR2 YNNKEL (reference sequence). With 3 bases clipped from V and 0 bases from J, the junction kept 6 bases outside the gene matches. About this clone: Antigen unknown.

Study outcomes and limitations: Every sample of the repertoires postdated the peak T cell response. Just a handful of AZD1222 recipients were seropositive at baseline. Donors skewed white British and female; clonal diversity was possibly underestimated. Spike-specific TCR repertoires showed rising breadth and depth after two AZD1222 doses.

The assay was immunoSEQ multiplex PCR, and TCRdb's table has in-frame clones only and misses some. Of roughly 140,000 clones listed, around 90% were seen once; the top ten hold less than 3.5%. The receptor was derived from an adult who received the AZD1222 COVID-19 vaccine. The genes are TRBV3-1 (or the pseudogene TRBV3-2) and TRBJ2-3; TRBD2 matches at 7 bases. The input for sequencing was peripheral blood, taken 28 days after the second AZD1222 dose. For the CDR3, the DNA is TGTGCCAGCAGCCAGGCGGGAGCGGGGAGCACAGATACGCAGTATTTT. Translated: CASSQAGAGSTDTQYF.